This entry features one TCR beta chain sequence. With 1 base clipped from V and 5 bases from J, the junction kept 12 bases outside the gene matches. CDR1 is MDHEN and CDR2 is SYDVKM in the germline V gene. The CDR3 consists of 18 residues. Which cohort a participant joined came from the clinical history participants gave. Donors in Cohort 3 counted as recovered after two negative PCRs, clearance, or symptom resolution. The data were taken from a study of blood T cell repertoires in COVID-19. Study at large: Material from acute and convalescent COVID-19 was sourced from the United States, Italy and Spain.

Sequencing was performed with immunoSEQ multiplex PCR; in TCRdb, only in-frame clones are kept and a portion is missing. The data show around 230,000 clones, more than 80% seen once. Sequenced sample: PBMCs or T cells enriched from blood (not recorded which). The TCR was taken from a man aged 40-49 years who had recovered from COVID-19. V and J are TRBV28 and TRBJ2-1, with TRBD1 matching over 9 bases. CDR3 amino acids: CASSLLGLGDRENNEQFF. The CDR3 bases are TGTGCCAGCAGTTTATTAGGTTTGGGGGACAGGGAAAACAATGAGCAGTTCTTC.